The rows below give T cell receptor beta chains drawn from one sample of a study of CXCR3-negative and CXCR3-positive naive CD8 T cells. TCRdb reprocessed the 5' RACE reads, with one entry per CDR3 protein and no DNA. This sample's table has approximately 41,000 distinct CDR3 sequences. The sequencing sample was made of memory CD8+ T cells from blood. The receptors stem from a human donor in good health. Some clones in this sample may be carry-over from other donors' samples. The CDR3 runs from the conserved cysteine through the conserved F or W. Fields, in order: clone size, V gene, J gene, CDR3 protein. Not every row has a clone size; where given, it reads once, few, many or a size class.

abundance: NA; v_gene: TRBV7-2; j_gene: TRBJ2-1; CDR3aa: CASRASLPLYNEQFF
abundance: NA; v_gene: TRBV7-9; j_gene: TRBJ2-1; CDR3aa: CGSGSGNEQFF
abundance: NA; v_gene: TRBV5-6; j_gene: TRBJ1-1; CDR3aa: CASSFFGSMNTEAFF
abundance: NA; v_gene: TRBV29-1; j_gene: TRBJ2-3; CDR3aa: CSHRGTDTQYF
abundance: NA; v_gene: TRBV28; j_gene: TRBJ2-1; CDR3aa: CASSLSLNEQFF
abundance: NA; v_gene: TRBV7-7; j_gene: TRBJ2-3; CDR3aa: CASSLIFSGRGTDTQYF
abundance: NA; v_gene: TRBV7-6; j_gene: TRBJ2-7; CDR3aa: CASSPGTSGSYEQYF
abundance: NA; v_gene: TRBV7-6; j_gene: TRBJ1-1; CDR3aa: CASSLEPGTGWRATEAFF
abundance: NA; v_gene: TRBV7-2; j_gene: TRBJ2-1; CDR3aa: CASSLGPGGNEQFF
abundance: NA; v_gene: TRBV6-5; j_gene: TRBJ2-3; CDR3aa: CASSQTLGQGADTQYF
abundance: NA; v_gene: TRBV9; j_gene: TRBJ2-7; CDR3aa: CASSVLDRPGEQYF
abundance: NA; v_gene: TRBV7-3; j_gene: TRBJ2-7; CDR3aa: CASSLTGVDEQYF
abundance: NA; v_gene: TRBV4-3; j_gene: TRBJ2-1; CDR3aa: CASSQEQRGSYEQFF
abundance: medium-sized; v_gene: TRBV7-2; j_gene: TRBJ1-2; CDR3aa: CASSTNRGSVDGYTF
abundance: NA; v_gene: TRBV9; j_gene: TRBJ2-7; CDR3aa: CASSVVGLAGDEQYF
abundance: NA; v_gene: TRBV7-6; j_gene: TRBJ1-1; CDR3aa: CASSLGGQEVNTEAFF
abundance: NA; v_gene: TRBV7-6; j_gene: TRBJ2-1; CDR3aa: CASSLATGPLGEQFF
abundance: NA; v_gene: TRBV30; j_gene: TRBJ2-5; CDR3aa: CAWSPDQETQYF
abundance: NA; v_gene: TRBV4-3; j_gene: TRBJ2-3; CDR3aa: CASSQEFVGSALDTQYF
abundance: NA; v_gene: TRBV7-6; j_gene: TRBJ2-2; CDR3aa: CASRLGTGSWELFF
abundance: NA; v_gene: TRBV11-2; j_gene: TRBJ1-6; CDR3aa: CASSADAVRRNSPLHF
abundance: NA; v_gene: TRBV10-2; j_gene: TRBJ2-7; CDR3aa: CASREGLAGEPMYYEQYF
abundance: NA; v_gene: TRBV7-7; j_gene: TRBJ2-3; CDR3aa: CASSIGRGTDTQYF
abundance: NA; v_gene: TRBV19; j_gene: TRBJ2-7; CDR3aa: CASSIAGGAYEQYF
abundance: NA; v_gene: TRBV5-1; j_gene: TRBJ2-7; CDR3aa: CASSVGQGRIEQYF
abundance: NA; v_gene: TRBV12-3/TRBV12-4; j_gene: TRBJ2-3; CDR3aa: CASRLEADTQYF
abundance: NA; v_gene: TRBV15; j_gene: TRBJ2-1; CDR3aa: CATSREPGTGSYNEQFF
abundance: NA; v_gene: TRBV27; j_gene: TRBJ2-7; CDR3aa: CASSLGGFEQYF
abundance: NA; v_gene: TRBV7-8; j_gene: TRBJ2-1; CDR3aa: CASSLVGGGSSYNEQFF
abundance: NA; v_gene: TRBV20-1; j_gene: TRBJ2-2; CDR3aa: CSARVSGTGELFF
abundance: NA; v_gene: TRBV20-1; j_gene: TRBJ1-3; CDR3aa: CSASDLRGEHSGNTIYF
abundance: NA; v_gene: TRBV6-5; j_gene: TRBJ2-4; CDR3aa: CASSPRQGRSRKNIQYF
abundance: NA; v_gene: TRBV5-5; j_gene: TRBJ2-7; CDR3aa: CASSLAFPEGAREQYF
abundance: NA; v_gene: TRBV12-3/TRBV12-4; j_gene: TRBJ2-5; CDR3aa: CASSEGTGSRETQYF
abundance: NA; v_gene: TRBV5-1; j_gene: TRBJ2-2; CDR3aa: CASSSLSGRAVGELFF
abundance: NA; v_gene: TRBV7-3; j_gene: TRBJ2-1; CDR3aa: CASSLRAGGANEQFF
abundance: NA; v_gene: TRBV25-1; j_gene: TRBJ2-3; CDR3aa: CASSMTGLASDTQYF
abundance: NA; v_gene: TRBV29-1; j_gene: TRBJ2-7; CDR3aa: CSVEAPGRGSYEQYF
abundance: NA; v_gene: TRBV2; j_gene: TRBJ1-4; CDR3aa: CASKDVLGRIGNEKLFF
abundance: NA; v_gene: TRBV7-8; j_gene: TRBJ2-4; CDR3aa: CASSPGLAGPKNIQYF
abundance: NA; v_gene: TRBV6-5; j_gene: TRBJ1-4; CDR3aa: CASSYSILGATNEKLFF
abundance: NA; v_gene: TRBV6-5; j_gene: TRBJ2-1; CDR3aa: CASRPVNSYNEQFF
abundance: NA; v_gene: TRBV6-1; j_gene: TRBJ1-1; CDR3aa: CASSNTGTENTEAFF
abundance: NA; v_gene: TRBV20-1; j_gene: TRBJ2-5; CDR3aa: CSAPWGQQETQYF
abundance: NA; v_gene: TRBV28; j_gene: TRBJ2-7; CDR3aa: CASSSSGLIITYEQYF
abundance: NA; v_gene: TRBV7-9; j_gene: TRBJ2-5; CDR3aa: CASSLGLTTQETQYF
abundance: NA; v_gene: TRBV19; j_gene: TRBJ2-7; CDR3aa: CASSTGGEQYF
abundance: NA; v_gene: TRBV3-1; j_gene: TRBJ2-4; CDR3aa: CASSLPRDREGLYF
abundance: NA; v_gene: TRBV29-1; j_gene: TRBJ1-1; CDR3aa: CSVLDIMNTEAFF
abundance: NA; v_gene: TRBV28; j_gene: TRBJ2-7; CDR3aa: CASSPRTSGAYEQYF
abundance: NA; v_gene: TRBV27; j_gene: TRBJ2-3; CDR3aa: CASSLGQNLDTQYF
abundance: NA; v_gene: TRBV7-2; j_gene: TRBJ2-7; CDR3aa: CASSPPPLRHDYEQYF
abundance: NA; v_gene: TRBV5-1; j_gene: TRBJ2-5; CDR3aa: CASSLDRETQYF
abundance: medium-sized; v_gene: TRBV20-1; j_gene: TRBJ1-6; CDR3aa: CSAREGGMDGSPLHF
abundance: medium-sized; v_gene: TRBV6-4; j_gene: TRBJ2-2; CDR3aa: CASSASGVTGELFF
abundance: NA; v_gene: TRBV20-1; j_gene: TRBJ1-5; CDR3aa: CSAREAGWGQPQHF
abundance: NA; v_gene: TRBV29-1; j_gene: TRBJ1-1; CDR3aa: CSVELWTEAFF
abundance: NA; v_gene: TRBV29-1; j_gene: TRBJ2-7; CDR3aa: CSVDGGPYEQYF